These 3 T cell receptor beta chains originate from one sample sequenced in a study of T cells in severe cutaneous drug reactions. Carbamazepine had induced Stevens-Johnson syndrome or toxic epidermal necrolysis in the sequenced donors. TCR subtype-specific primers in iRepertoire multiplex PCR prepared libraries for bulk and single-cell sequencing. From the multiplex PCR reads, TCRdb lists one entry per CDR3 protein and no DNA. In total, the table holds approximately 9,700 distinct CDR3 sequences. The sequenced sample consisted of cells from a skin blister. The source of these receptors is a human donor with Stevens-Johnson syndrome, a severe cutaneous drug reaction.

The rearrangement uses TRBV29-1 and TRBJ2-1; TCRdb calls TRBD1, which cannot be checked without DNA. The CDR3 length is 14 residues. CDR1 is SQVTM, CDR2 ANQGSEA, per germline. The CDR3 here is CSGKDRGHHNEQFF.

This chain connects TRBV29-1 to TRBJ2-7; lacking DNA, the TRBD2 call made by TCRdb goes unchecked. Germline loops: CDR1 SQVTM, CDR2 ANQGSEA. The CDR3 is 13 residues long. The CDR3 reads CSVAGGISYEQYF.

The genes are TRBV29-1 and TRBJ2-7; the D call of TRBD1 rests on TCRdb alone, since no DNA is present to check it. CDR1 is SQVTM and CDR2 is ANQGSEA in the germline V gene. The CDR3 contains 14 residues. The CDR3 protein is CSALNGGSGYEQYF.